The 28 T cell receptor beta chains below all came from one sample that was sequenced in a study of cytotoxic CD8 clonotypes in ibrutinib-treated CLL. Clones were read by immunoSEQ multiplex PCR, and TCRdb kept only the in-frame ones, dropping some. The profile shows about 34,000 clones, approximately 70% of them singletons. The source was PBMCs, collected before ibrutinib treatment. These receptors all stem from a human donor with chronic lymphocytic leukemia.

The chain joins TRBV7-2 to TRBJ2-7; 9 positions agree with TRBD2. This CDR3 is built from 15 residues. With V trimmed by 5 bases and J by 6 bases, 11 bases remained unmatched. Germline CDR1 reads SGHTA; CDR2 reads FQGNSA. The CDR3: CASSRQGAGGGEQYF. In nucleotides, the CDR3 is TGTGCCAGCAGCCGGCAGGGAGCGGGAGGTGGCGAGCAGTACTTC.

The J gene is TRBJ2-5, the V gene TRBV5-1; 7 bases line up with TRBD1. The CDR3 is made up of 14 amino acids. Unmatched junction bases numbered 8, after V lost 4 bases and J lost 5 bases. Germline V gene lookup returns CDR1 SGHRS and CDR2 YFSETQ. CDR3 amino acids: CASSPGGPAETQYF. The CDR3 bases are TGCGCCAGCAGCCCAGGGGGTCCCGCCGAGACCCAGTACTTC.

This clone was detected only once. The chain is built from TRBV7-2 and TRBJ2-1; D ambiguous. Germline V lookup: CDR1 SGHTA, CDR2 FQGNSA. Trimming removed 4 bases at V and 4 bases at J, with 17 bases between. This CDR3 is 16 amino acids long. For the CDR3, the DNA is TGTGCCAGCAGCTCCCTAGTGGAGATGGGATACAATGAGCAGTTCTTC. It translates to CASSSLVEMGYNEQFF.

The CDR3 region has the DNA TGTGCCAGCACCTCCCCTGGGGGCACTGGCAATCAGCCCCAGCATTTT. Translation gives CASTSPGGTGNQPQHF. The rearrangement joins TRBV28 to TRBJ1-5; D might be TRBD1 (6 bases). This CDR3 region has 16 residues. V was clipped by 7 bases and J by 2 bases, with 18 bases between them. Germline V CDR1 and CDR2: MDHEN, SYDVKM.

This chain connects TRBV19 to TRBJ1-3, with 9 bases lining up with TRBD1. The junction had 3 bases not matched to a gene; V was cut back by 0 bases and J by 3 bases. Germline lookup yields CDR1 LNHDA and CDR2 SQIVND (reference sequence). The CDR3 contains 16 residues. As DNA, the CDR3 is TGTGCCAGTAGTATAGAGGACAGGGGTTTTGGAAACACCATATATTTT. This sequence encodes CASSIEDRGFGNTIYF.

The rearrangement joins TRBV7-9 to TRBJ2-7; possible D gene TRBD1, 6 bases. Trimming took 0 bases from V and 2 from J, leaving 11 bases between them. Looked up from germline, CDR1 is SEHNR and CDR2 is FQNEAQ (reference sequence). CDR3 length equals 15 residues. The DNA for the CDR3 is TGTGCCAGCAGCTTAGCCTTACAGGGAGCCTACGAGCAGTACTTC. This gives the protein CASSLALQGAYEQYF.

The gene calls are TRBV7-2 and TRBJ1-1; TRBD1 might be the D (5 bases). Trimming removed 2 bases from V and 3 bases from J, with 10 bases in between. This CDR3 has 14 residues. Germline CDR1 SGHTA, CDR2 FQGNSA. CDR3 residues: CASSLMGGDTEAFF. In DNA, the CDR3 is TGTGCCAGCAGCTTAATGGGAGGGGACACTGAAGCTTTCTTT.

This chain connects TRBV9 to TRBJ1-1; the D gene is possibly TRBD1 (5 bases). Per the germline V gene, CDR1 is SGDLS and CDR2 is YYNGEE. The CDR3 consists of 16 residues. Trimming took off 0 bases at V and 1 base at J, with 13 bases between the two ends. The CDR3 spells CASSVEAGLKNTEAFF. Here the CDR3 DNA reads TGTGCCAGCAGCGTAGAAGCGGGACTTAAGAACACTGAAGCTTTCTTT.

J is TRBJ2-3 and V is TRBV5-1; 7 bases align to TRBD2. The J segment lost 2 bases and the V segment lost 4 bases, leaving 7 bases of the junction unmatched. The CDR3 totals 15 residues. Germline V lookup: CDR1 SGHRS, CDR2 YFSETQ. The CDR3 protein is CASSPLATNTDTQYF. CDR3 DNA: TGCGCCAGCAGCCCACTAGCGACTAACACAGATACGCAGTATTTT.

The CDR3 DNA sequence: TGTGCCAGCGAAGAAACAGGACCCACCGGGGAGCTGTTTTTT. It specifies CASEETGPTGELFF. The rearrangement links TRBV13 to TRBJ2-2, with a possible D match to TRBD1 (5 bases). The V end was cut by 8 bases, the J end by 4 bases, with 14 bases between. Germline V gene sequence: CDR1 PRHDT, CDR2 FYEKMQ (reference sequence). This CDR3 comprises 14 residues.

V and J are TRBV5-1 and TRBJ2-5, with a possible D match to TRBD1 (5 bases). This CDR3 region has 15 residues. V gave up 2 bases and J gave up 3 bases, with 14 bases separating them. Germline-derived CDR1 and CDR2 are SGHRS and YFSETQ. The CDR3, as DNA: TGCGCCAGCAGCTTATCTCCTGGCAGGGAAGAGACCCAGTACTTC. Its protein is CASSLSPGREETQYF.

This chain joins TRBV6-6 and TRBJ2-1; no reliable D call. The CDR3 is 16 residues long. V lost 6 bases to trimming and J lost 1 base, with 16 bases between them. The germline CDR1 and CDR2 sequences are MNHNY and SVGAGI (reference sequence). The CDR3 loop is CASSNPVVTSYNEQFF. In DNA form, the CDR3 reads TGTGCCAGCAGCAACCCCGTTGTGACTTCCTACAATGAGCAGTTCTTC.

Written as DNA, the CDR3 is TGTGCCAGCAGTTACTCGAGCCAGGGGGCCTACGAGCAGTACTTC. This encodes CASSYSSQGAYEQYF. V is TRBV6-5 and J is TRBJ2-7, with 7 bases that match TRBD1. Germline trimming cut 0 bases from V and 2 bases from J; bases unmatched to any gene: 4. This CDR3 contains 15 residues. Germline CDR1 and CDR2: MNHEY and SVGAGI.

This clone was found a few times. V gene TRBV2 combines with J gene TRBJ1-4; TRBD1 might be the D (5 bases). The CDR3 length is 11 residues. Trimming stripped 3 bases from V and 13 bases from J, with 9 bases between. Germline CDR1 and CDR2: SNHLY and FYNNEI. For the CDR3, the DNA is TGTGCCAGCAGTGACAGGGTCGGACTGTTTTTT. Protein product: CASSDRVGLFF.

The chain combines TRBV5-4 with TRBJ2-2; TRBD1 aligns across 11 bases. The CDR3 consists of 15 residues. Trimming took 4 bases from V and 7 from J; bases not matched to a gene: 6. CDR1 SGHNT and CDR2 YYREEE come from the germline V gene (reference sequence). CDR3 region: CASSPGQGAVGELFF. CDR3 nucleotide sequence: TGTGCCAGCAGCCCCGGACAGGGGGCTGTCGGGGAGCTGTTTTTT.

V gene TRBV27 combines with J gene TRBJ2-2; D is unclear. CDR3 length: 12 residues. V was shortened by 6 bases and J by 6 bases, with 8 bases between the two germline ends. Germline values: CDR1 MNHEY, CDR2 SMNVEV (reference sequence). CDR3 amino acids: CASRTLAGELFF. The CDR3 DNA reads as TGTGCCAGCAGGACATTGGCCGGGGAGCTGTTTTTT.

The chain has TRBV30 and TRBJ1-5; 8 nucleotides agree with TRBD1. The CDR3 has 15 residues. The germline gives CDR1 GTSNPN, CDR2 SVGIG (reference sequence). With V trimmed by 1 base and J by 1 base, 3 bases remained unmatched. CDR3 loop: CAWSGGQGSNQPQHF. CDR3 coding DNA: TGTGCCTGGAGTGGAGGACAGGGAAGCAATCAGCCCCAGCATTTT.

By proportion, this clone is medium-sized. The chain links TRBV10-3 to TRBJ1-2; D may be TRBD1 (5 bases). This CDR3 has 14 amino acids. Per the germline V gene, CDR1 is ENHRY and CDR2 is SYGVKD. Trimming pared 0 bases from V and 5 bases from J, leaving 10 bases between. The CDR3 sequence is CAISESRDRYGYTF. DNA for the CDR3: TGTGCCATCAGTGAGTCGAGAGACAGATATGGCTACACCTTC.

This rearrangement joins TRBV20-1 to TRBJ1-1; D is perhaps TRBD1 (5 bases). The germline gives CDR1 DFQATT, CDR2 SNEGSKA (reference sequence). The V end lost 5 bases, the J end lost 12 bases, and 13 bases lay between the germline ends. The CDR3 runs to 10 residues. The CDR3 coding sequence is TGCAGTGCTTCCGGGACGAGAACTTTCTTT. Translation: CSASGTRTFF.

The gene calls are TRBV7-2 and TRBJ2-7; unclear D gene. Trimming removed 1 base from V and 3 bases from J, with 7 bases in between. Germline CDR1 reads SGHTA; CDR2 reads FQGNSA. The CDR3 is made up of 13 amino acids. The CDR3: CASSLGLLYEQYF. CDR3 bases: TGTGCCAGCAGCTTAGGACTCCTCTACGAGCAGTACTTC.

V usage is TRBV27 and J usage is TRBJ1-3; no definite D call. V shed 2 bases and J shed 0 bases, with 11 bases lying between them. The CDR3 runs 16 residues. Germline loops: CDR1 MNHEY, CDR2 SMNVEV (reference sequence). In DNA, the CDR3 is TGTGCCAGCAGTTTAACAGCTTTGCCCTCTGGAAACACCATATATTTT. Amino acids: CASSLTALPSGNTIYF.

The V gene is TRBV10-3, the J gene TRBJ2-7; tentative D call: TRBD1 (5 bases). Germline V gene data show CDR1 as ENHRY and CDR2 as SYGVKD. V shed 5 bases and J shed 1 base, with 9 bases lying between them. CDR3 length: 13 residues. CDR3 residues: CAISTRTSYEQYF. The CDR3 DNA reads TGTGCCATCAGTACCCGGACATCCTACGAGCAGTACTTC.

The gene calls are TRBV11-2 and TRBJ1-2; possible D gene TRBD1, 5 bases. The CDR3 extends over 14 amino acids. V was trimmed by 2 bases and J by 7 bases, leaving 14 bases between them. Germline assignment: CDR1 SGHAT and CDR2 FQNNGV. The CDR3, as DNA: TGTGCCAGCAGCTTAAGCAGGGCACTCGGTGGCTACACCTTC. Its protein is CASSLSRALGGYTF.

J is TRBJ1-2 and V is TRBV6-1; D gene unclear. The germline V gene has CDR1 MNHNS and CDR2 SASEGT. This CDR3 has 16 residues. V was trimmed by 0 bases and J by 1 base, leaving 12 bases between them. DNA of the CDR3: TGTGCCAGCAGTGAAGCTAGGCAGGTGTTTAACTATGGCTACACCTTC. Translation gives CASSEARQVFNYGYTF.

As to this clone: An end of the junction does not agree with germline; a read error may underlie this. This chain uses TRBV28 with TRBJ2-7, with D tentatively TRBD2 (7 bases). The CDR3 spans 11 residues. Germline CDR1 and CDR2: MDHEN and SYDVKM. This chain's CDR3 is CASSLLGGVHF. The CDR3 nucleotides are TGTGCCAGCAGTTTATTAGGGGGGGTGCACTTC. The whole variable domain, filled in from reference TRBV28 and TRBJ2-7, reads DVKVTQSSRYLVKRTGEKVFLECVQDMDHENMFWYRQDPGLGLRLIYFSYDVKMKEKGDIPEGYSVSREKKERFSLILESASTNQTSMYLCASSLLGGVHFGPGTRLTVT.

This clone was picked up a small number of times. Additional DNA sequences in this sample encode the identical CDR3. The chain joins TRBV6-5 to TRBJ2-7; D not certain. V was trimmed by 3 bases and J by 3 bases, leaving 3 bases between them. Germline CDR1 reads MNHEY; CDR2 reads SVGAGI. This CDR3 is 11 amino acids long. The CDR3 DNA follows: TGTGCCAGCAGTTATCTCTACGAGCAGTACTTC. Protein: CASSYLYEQYF.

J is TRBJ2-7 and V is TRBV28; D possibly corresponds to TRBD1 (5 bases). The CDR3 runs to 15 residues. V was shortened by 6 bases and J by 2 bases, with 17 bases between the two germline ends. Germline CDR1 reads MDHEN; CDR2 reads SYDVKM. The CDR3 reads CASSPAGPLTYEQYF. The CDR3 DNA follows: TGTGCCAGCAGCCCGGCAGGGCCGCTCACCTACGAGCAGTACTTC.

This sequence joins TRBV11-3 and TRBJ1-1, with 10 bases identical to TRBD1. CDR3 length: 15 residues. The V gene end was trimmed by 5 bases and the J gene end by 1 base; junction bases not matched to a gene: 4. CDR1 is SGHNT, CDR2 YENEEA, per germline. The CDR3 DNA reads as TGTGCCAGCAGCCCATGGGACAGGGGGAACACTGAAGCTTTCTTT. The encoded protein is CASSPWDRGNTEAFF.